A selection of T cell receptor beta chains follows, all from one sample in a study of T cells in Graves' hyperthyroidism and ophthalmopathy. Using its own MiXCR run on the multiplex PCR reads, TCRdb lists one record per CDR3 protein. This table holds nearly 750,000 distinct CDR3 sequences, around a third found once. The specimen was blood. The receptor set was obtained from a woman aged 40-49 years with Graves' hyperthyroidism. The CDR3 runs from the conserved cysteine through the conserved F or W. Fields, in order: D gene, J gene, clone size, V gene, CDR3 DNA, CDR3 protein. The D gene is left open where the match is weak. The size field is filled for only some rows; it gives once, few, many or a size class.

d_gene: .; j_gene: TRBJ1-1; abundance: .; v_gene: TRBV4-3; CDR3nt: TGCGCCAGCAGCCAAGGTTCCATACCAGGAGCTTTCTTT; CDR3aa: CASSQGSIPGAFF
d_gene: TRBD1; j_gene: TRBJ1-4; abundance: .; v_gene: TRBV29-1; CDR3nt: TGCAGCTTAGGACAGGGGGGAGAAAAACTGTTTTTT; CDR3aa: CSLGQGGEKLFF
d_gene: .; j_gene: TRBJ1-2; abundance: .; v_gene: TRBV7-2; CDR3nt: TGTGCCAGCAGCTTAGCCGCAGGGAATAACTATGGCTACACCTTC; CDR3aa: CASSLAAGNNYGYTF
d_gene: .; j_gene: TRBJ1-2; abundance: many; v_gene: TRBV10-3; CDR3nt: TGTGCCATCAGTGTGAAAGGGGACTGGTATGGCTACACCTTC; CDR3aa: CAISVKGDWYGYTF
d_gene: .; j_gene: TRBJ1-5; abundance: many; v_gene: TRBV2; CDR3nt: TGTGCCAGCAGTGAGGAAGGCAATCAGCCCCAGCATTTT; CDR3aa: CASSEEGNQPQHF
d_gene: TRBD2; j_gene: TRBJ2-2; abundance: many; v_gene: TRBV2; CDR3nt: TGTGCCAGCCGACGGACTAGCGCGAACACCGGGGAGCTGTTTTTT; CDR3aa: CASRRTSANTGELFF
d_gene: .; j_gene: TRBJ2-7; abundance: few; v_gene: TRBV3-1; CDR3nt: TGTGCCAGCAGCCAACCGCCCGGCAGAGGGGGAACCTACGAGCAGTACTTC; CDR3aa: CASSQPPGRGGTYEQYF
d_gene: .; j_gene: TRBJ1-2; abundance: many; v_gene: TRBV24-1; CDR3nt: TGTGCCACCAGCTTACCCGGGGGCGGCTACACCTTC; CDR3aa: CATSLPGGGYTF
d_gene: TRBD2; j_gene: TRBJ2-7; abundance: many; v_gene: TRBV7-9; CDR3nt: TGTGCCAGCAGCTCCCCAGGACTAGCCGGGCTTTACGAGCAGTACTTC; CDR3aa: CASSSPGLAGLYEQYF
d_gene: TRBD2; j_gene: TRBJ2-3; abundance: .; v_gene: TRBV20-1; CDR3nt: TGCAGTGCTAGAGGAGATCGGGGGGGTGGCACAGATACGCAGTATTTT; CDR3aa: CSARGDRGGGTDTQYF
d_gene: TRBD1; j_gene: TRBJ2-5; abundance: .; v_gene: TRBV10-3; CDR3nt: TGTGCCATCAGTGAGATAGGACAGGGAGGAGTCTCCCAGTACTTC; CDR3aa: CAISEIGQGGVSQYF
d_gene: TRBD2; j_gene: TRBJ2-7; abundance: few; v_gene: TRBV20-1; CDR3nt: TGCAGTGCTCGTCCCCTCCGACTAGCGGAGGGCTACGAGCAGTACTTC; CDR3aa: CSARPLRLAEGYEQYF
d_gene: .; j_gene: TRBJ2-5; abundance: .; v_gene: TRBV7-6; CDR3nt: TGTGCCAGCAGCCTAAGGGGGGAGACCCAGCACTTC; CDR3aa: CASSLRGETQHF
d_gene: .; j_gene: TRBJ1-3; abundance: .; v_gene: TRBV12-3/TRBV12-4; CDR3nt: TGTGCCAGCACCCGTCCCTTTTTCGCAGGGGAAGGAAACACCATATATTTT; CDR3aa: CASTRPFFAGEGNTIYF
d_gene: .; j_gene: TRBJ1-4; abundance: few; v_gene: TRBV7-9; CDR3nt: TGTGCCAGCACCATCGACGGCCCCAAAGGGGAACTGTTTTTT; CDR3aa: CASTIDGPKGELFF
d_gene: .; j_gene: TRBJ2-5; abundance: many; v_gene: TRBV5-1; CDR3nt: TGCGCCAGCAGCCCCAGTGGAGAGACCCAGTACTTC; CDR3aa: CASSPSGETQYF
d_gene: TRBD2; j_gene: TRBJ2-5; abundance: .; v_gene: TRBV10-1; CDR3nt: TGCGCCAGCAGTGAGGCGGGGGACCTTCAAGAGACCCAGTACTTC; CDR3aa: CASSEAGDLQETQYF
d_gene: .; j_gene: TRBJ1-2; abundance: .; v_gene: TRBV25-1; CDR3nt: TGTGCCAGCAGAGCTCCGGTAGGGGACTATGGCTACACCTTC; CDR3aa: CASRAPVGDYGYTF
d_gene: TRBD1; j_gene: TRBJ1-2; abundance: many; v_gene: TRBV7-2; CDR3nt: TGTGCCAGCAGCTCCTCCGGGACAGGGAAAAGGGGCTACACCTTC; CDR3aa: CASSSSGTGKRGYTF
d_gene: .; j_gene: TRBJ1-3; abundance: few; v_gene: TRBV6-5; CDR3nt: TGTGCCAGCATCGACGGATCTACTGGAAACACCATATATTTT; CDR3aa: CASIDGSTGNTIYF
d_gene: .; j_gene: TRBJ2-5; abundance: many; v_gene: TRBV25-1; CDR3nt: TGTGCCAGCAGTGATGGGCTAGTTCAAGAGACCCAGTACTTC; CDR3aa: CASSDGLVQETQYF
d_gene: TRBD1; j_gene: TRBJ1-2; abundance: many; v_gene: TRBV10-3; CDR3nt: TGTGCCATCAGGCCCGGGACAGGGAACTATGGCTACACCTTC; CDR3aa: CAIRPGTGNYGYTF
d_gene: .; j_gene: TRBJ2-6; abundance: .; v_gene: TRBV2; CDR3nt: TGTGCCAGCAGCTTGTGGGGATATGATAACTCTGGGGCCAACGTCCTGACTTTC; CDR3aa: CASSLWGYDNSGANVLTF
d_gene: TRBD2; j_gene: TRBJ2-7; abundance: once; v_gene: TRBV10-3; CDR3nt: TGTGCCAGCGTACTAGCGGGACCGTCCGACGAGCAGTACTTC; CDR3aa: CASVLAGPSDEQYF
d_gene: .; j_gene: TRBJ2-4; abundance: .; v_gene: TRBV29-1; CDR3nt: TGCAGCGTTGGAACGTCCGGAGGAAACATTCAGTACTTC; CDR3aa: CSVGTSGGNIQYF
d_gene: .; j_gene: TRBJ1-1; abundance: few; v_gene: TRBV27; CDR3nt: TGTGCCAGCAGTTTAATACGGCAGAACACTGAAGCTTTCTTT; CDR3aa: CASSLIRQNTEAFF
d_gene: TRBD1; j_gene: TRBJ1-1; abundance: .; v_gene: TRBV15; CDR3nt: TGTGCCATCGGGACAGGGTCGGTAGGGAACACTGAAGCTTTCTTT; CDR3aa: CAIGTGSVGNTEAFF
d_gene: .; j_gene: TRBJ2-2; abundance: .; v_gene: TRBV10-2; CDR3nt: TGCGCCAGCAGGAACGAACAGGGCTCCGGGGAGCTGTTTTTT; CDR3aa: CASRNEQGSGELFF
d_gene: .; j_gene: TRBJ1-5; abundance: few; v_gene: TRBV20-1; CDR3nt: TGCAGTGCTAGACTGGACAGCAATAGCAATCAGCCCCAGCATTTT; CDR3aa: CSARLDSNSNQPQHF
d_gene: TRBD1; j_gene: TRBJ1-5; abundance: few; v_gene: TRBV19; CDR3nt: TGTGCCAGTAGTATTAGGACCGGGACAGGGCTTCATCAGCCCCAGCATTTT; CDR3aa: CASSIRTGTGLHQPQHF
d_gene: .; j_gene: TRBJ1-1; abundance: many; v_gene: TRBV2; CDR3nt: TGTGCCAGCAATCCTGACCGGGAAGCTTTCTTT; CDR3aa: CASNPDREAFF